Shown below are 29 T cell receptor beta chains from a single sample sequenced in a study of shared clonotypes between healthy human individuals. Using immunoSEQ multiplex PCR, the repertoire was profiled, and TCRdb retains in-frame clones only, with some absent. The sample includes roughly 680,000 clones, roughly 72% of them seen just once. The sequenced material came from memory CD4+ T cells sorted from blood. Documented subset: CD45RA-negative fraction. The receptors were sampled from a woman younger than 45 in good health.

CDR3 sequence (DNA): TGTGCCAGCAGTTTTTTAGCGGGAGGGGCTTACAATGAGCAGTTCTTC. As protein: CASSFLAGGAYNEQFF. The V gene is TRBV6-5, the J gene TRBJ2-1; 11 bases align to TRBD2. V was clipped by 4 bases and J by 4 bases; unmatched bases: 6. The CDR3 covers 16 residues. Germline V gives CDR1 MNHEY, CDR2 SVGAGI.

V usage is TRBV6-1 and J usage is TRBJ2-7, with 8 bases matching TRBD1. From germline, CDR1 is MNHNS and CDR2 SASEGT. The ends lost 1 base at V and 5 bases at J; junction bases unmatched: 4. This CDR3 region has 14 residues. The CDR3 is CASSEVQGVNEQYF. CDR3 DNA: TGTGCCAGCAGTGAAGTACAGGGGGTAAACGAGCAGTACTTC.

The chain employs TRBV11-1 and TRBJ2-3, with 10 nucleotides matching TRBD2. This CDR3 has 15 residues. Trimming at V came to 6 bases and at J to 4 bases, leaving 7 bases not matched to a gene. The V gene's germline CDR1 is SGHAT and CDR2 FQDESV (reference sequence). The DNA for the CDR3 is TGTGCCAGCAGATCCGCTAGCGGGAGCTCAGATACGCAGTATTTT. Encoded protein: CASRSASGSSDTQYF.

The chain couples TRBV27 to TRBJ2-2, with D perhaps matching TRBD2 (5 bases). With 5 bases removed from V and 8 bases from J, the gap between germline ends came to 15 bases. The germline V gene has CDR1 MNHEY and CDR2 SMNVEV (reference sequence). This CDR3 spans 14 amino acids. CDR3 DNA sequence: TGTGCCAGCAGTCCACCGACTATCACTGGGGAGCTGTTTTTT. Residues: CASSPPTITGELFF.

CDR3 in amino acids: CASSNQRYSYEQYF. CDR3 sequence (DNA): TGTGCCAGTAGTAACCAGCGGTACTCCTACGAGCAGTACTTC. The genes are TRBV19 and TRBJ2-7, with a tentative D call TRBD2 (5 bases). V gave up 4 bases and J gave up 0 bases, with 10 bases separating them. The CDR3 extends over 14 amino acids. Germline CDR1 LNHDA, CDR2 SQIVND (reference sequence).

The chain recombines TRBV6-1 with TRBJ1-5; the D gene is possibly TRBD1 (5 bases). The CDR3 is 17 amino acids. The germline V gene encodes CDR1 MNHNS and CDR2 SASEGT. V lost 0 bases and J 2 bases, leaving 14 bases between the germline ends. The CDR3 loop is CASSEAPGKWGNQPQHF. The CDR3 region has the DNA TGTGCCAGCAGTGAAGCCCCAGGGAAATGGGGCAATCAGCCCCAGCATTTT.

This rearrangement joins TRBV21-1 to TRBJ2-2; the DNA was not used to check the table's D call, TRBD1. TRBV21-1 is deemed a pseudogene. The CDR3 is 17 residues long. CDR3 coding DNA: TGTGCCAGCAGCAAAAGGGGTGCGGTCGCGAACACCGGGGAGCTGTTTTTT. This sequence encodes CASSKRGAVANTGELFF.

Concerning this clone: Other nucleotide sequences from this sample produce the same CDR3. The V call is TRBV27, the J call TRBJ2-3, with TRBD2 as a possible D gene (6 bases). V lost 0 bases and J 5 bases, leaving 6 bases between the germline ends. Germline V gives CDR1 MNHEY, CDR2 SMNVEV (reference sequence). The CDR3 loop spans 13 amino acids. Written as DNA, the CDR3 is TGTGCCAGCAGTTTATCGCGGGGAGATACGCAGTATTTT. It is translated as CASSLSRGDTQYF.

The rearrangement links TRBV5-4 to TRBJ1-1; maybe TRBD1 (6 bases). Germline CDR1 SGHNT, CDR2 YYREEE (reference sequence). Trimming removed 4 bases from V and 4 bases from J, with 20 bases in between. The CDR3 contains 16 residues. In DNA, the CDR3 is TGTGCCAGCAGCCATAGGGGGAAATCGATAGGCACTGAAGCTTTCTTT. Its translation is CASSHRGKSIGTEAFF.

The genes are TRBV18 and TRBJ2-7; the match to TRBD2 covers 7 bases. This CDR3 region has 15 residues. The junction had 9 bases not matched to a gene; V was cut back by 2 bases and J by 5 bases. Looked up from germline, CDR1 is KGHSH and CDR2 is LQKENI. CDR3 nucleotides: TGTGCCAGCTCACCAGAGGCGGGAGTTCGCCACGAGCAGTACTTC. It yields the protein CASSPEAGVRHEQYF.

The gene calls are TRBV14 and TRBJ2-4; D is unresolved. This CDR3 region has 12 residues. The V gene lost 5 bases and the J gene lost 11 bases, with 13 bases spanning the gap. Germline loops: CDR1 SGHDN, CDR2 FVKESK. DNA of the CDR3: TGTGCCAGCAGCTTAGGAGTGGCCGTTCAGTACTTC. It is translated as CASSLGVAVQYF.

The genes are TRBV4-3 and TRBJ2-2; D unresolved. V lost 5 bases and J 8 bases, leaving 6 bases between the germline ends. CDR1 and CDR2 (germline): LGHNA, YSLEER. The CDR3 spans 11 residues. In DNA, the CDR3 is TGCGCCAGCAGCTTGGAGGGGGAGCTGTTTTTT. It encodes CASSLEGELFF.

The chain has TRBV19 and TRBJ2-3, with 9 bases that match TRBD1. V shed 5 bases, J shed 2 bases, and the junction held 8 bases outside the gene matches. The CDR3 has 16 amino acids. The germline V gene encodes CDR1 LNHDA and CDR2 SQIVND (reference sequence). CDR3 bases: TGTGCCAGTAGTGACAGGGGGAGGGACCTCACAGATACGCAGTATTTT. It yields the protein CASSDRGRDLTDTQYF. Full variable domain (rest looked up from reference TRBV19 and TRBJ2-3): DGGITQSPKYLFRKEGQNVTLSCEQNLNHDAMYWYRQDPGQGLRLIYYSQIVNDFQKGDIAEGYSVSREKKESFPLTVTSAQKNPTAFYLCASSDRGRDLTDTQYFGPGTRLTVL.

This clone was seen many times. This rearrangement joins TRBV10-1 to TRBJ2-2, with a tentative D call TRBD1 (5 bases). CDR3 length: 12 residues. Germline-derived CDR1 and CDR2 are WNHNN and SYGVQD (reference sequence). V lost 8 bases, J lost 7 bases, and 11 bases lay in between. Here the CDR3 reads CASVDRFGELFF. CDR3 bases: TGCGCCAGCGTTGACAGATTCGGGGAGCTGTTTTTT.

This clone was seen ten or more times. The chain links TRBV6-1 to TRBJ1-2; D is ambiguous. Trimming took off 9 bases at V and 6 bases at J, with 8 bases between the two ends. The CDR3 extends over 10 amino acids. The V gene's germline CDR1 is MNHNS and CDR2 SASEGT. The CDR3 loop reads CASEMDGYTF. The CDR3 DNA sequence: TGTGCCAGTGAGATGGATGGCTACACCTTC.

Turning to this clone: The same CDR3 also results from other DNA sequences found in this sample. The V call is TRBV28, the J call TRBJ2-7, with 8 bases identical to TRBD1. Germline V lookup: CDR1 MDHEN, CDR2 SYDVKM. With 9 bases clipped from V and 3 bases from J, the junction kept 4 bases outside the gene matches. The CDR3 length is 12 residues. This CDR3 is CASRTGSYEQYF. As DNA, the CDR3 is TGTGCCAGTCGGACAGGGAGCTACGAGCAGTACTTC.

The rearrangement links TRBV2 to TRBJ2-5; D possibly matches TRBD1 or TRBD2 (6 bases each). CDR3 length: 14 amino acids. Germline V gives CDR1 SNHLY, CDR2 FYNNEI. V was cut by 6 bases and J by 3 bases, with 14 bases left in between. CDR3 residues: CASRSSEGEETQYF. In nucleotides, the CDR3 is TGTGCCAGCAGATCTAGCGAGGGGGAAGAGACCCAGTACTTC.

This chain's CDR3 is CASSRGQGIGSNQPQHF. The CDR3 DNA sequence: TGTGCCAGCAGCCGAGGTCAGGGAATTGGTAGCAATCAGCCCCAGCATTTT. This chain uses TRBV28 with TRBJ1-5, with D perhaps matching TRBD1 (5 bases). The CDR3 length is 17 residues. V lost 6 bases, J lost 0 bases, and 18 bases lay in between. Germline assignment: CDR1 MDHEN and CDR2 SYDVKM.

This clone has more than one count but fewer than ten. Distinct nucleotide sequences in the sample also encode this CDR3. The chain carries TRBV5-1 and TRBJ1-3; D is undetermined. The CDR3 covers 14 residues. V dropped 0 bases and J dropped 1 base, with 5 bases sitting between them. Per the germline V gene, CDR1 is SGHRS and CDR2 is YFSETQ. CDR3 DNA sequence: TGCGCCAGCAGCTTGGGGACGTCTGGAAACACCATATATTTT. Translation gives CASSLGTSGNTIYF.

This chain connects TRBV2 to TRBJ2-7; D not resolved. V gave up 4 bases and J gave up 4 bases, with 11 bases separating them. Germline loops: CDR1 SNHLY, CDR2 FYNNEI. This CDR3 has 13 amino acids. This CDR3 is CASSGLIGYEQYF. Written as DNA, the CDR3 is TGTGCCAGCAGTGGACTTATAGGATACGAGCAGTACTTC. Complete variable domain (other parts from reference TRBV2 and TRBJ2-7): EPEVTQTPSHQVTQMGQEVILRCVPISNHLYFYWYRQILGQKVEFLVSFYNNEISEKSEIFDDQFSVERPDGSNFTLKIRSTKLEDSAMYFCASSGLIGYEQYFGPGTRLTVT.

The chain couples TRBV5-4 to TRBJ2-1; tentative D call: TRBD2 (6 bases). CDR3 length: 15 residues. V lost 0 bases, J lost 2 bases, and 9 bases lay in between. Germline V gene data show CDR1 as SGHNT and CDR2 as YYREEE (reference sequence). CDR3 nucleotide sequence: TGTGCCAGCAGCTTGGCAGTAGCGGCCTACAATGAGCAGTTCTTC. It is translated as CASSLAVAAYNEQFF.

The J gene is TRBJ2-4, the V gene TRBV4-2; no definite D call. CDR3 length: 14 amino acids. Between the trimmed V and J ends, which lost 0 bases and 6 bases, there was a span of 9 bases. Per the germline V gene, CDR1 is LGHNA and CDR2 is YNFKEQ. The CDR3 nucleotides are TGTGCCAGCAGCCAAGATCTCGGAACAAACATTCAGTACTTC. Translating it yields CASSQDLGTNIQYF.

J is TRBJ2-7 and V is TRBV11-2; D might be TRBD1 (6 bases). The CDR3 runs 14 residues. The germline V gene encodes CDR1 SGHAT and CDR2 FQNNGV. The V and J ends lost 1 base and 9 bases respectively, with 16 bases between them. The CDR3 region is CASSLVGASGGQYF. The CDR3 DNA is TGTGCCAGCAGCTTAGTGGGGGCGTCGGGTGGGCAGTACTTC.

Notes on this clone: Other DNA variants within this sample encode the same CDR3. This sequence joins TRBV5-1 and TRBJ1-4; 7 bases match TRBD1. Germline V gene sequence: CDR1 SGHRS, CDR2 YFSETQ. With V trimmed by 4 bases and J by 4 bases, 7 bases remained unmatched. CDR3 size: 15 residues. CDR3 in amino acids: CASSRGDRDNEKLFF. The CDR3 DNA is TGCGCCAGCAGCCGAGGGGACAGAGATAATGAAAAACTGTTTTTT.

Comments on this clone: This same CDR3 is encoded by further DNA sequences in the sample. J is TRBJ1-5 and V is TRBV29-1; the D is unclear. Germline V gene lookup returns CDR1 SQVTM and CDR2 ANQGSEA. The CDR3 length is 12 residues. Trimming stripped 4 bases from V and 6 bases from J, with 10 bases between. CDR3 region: CSVAREGQPQHF. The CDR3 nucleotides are TGCAGCGTTGCACGGGAAGGTCAGCCCCAGCATTTT.

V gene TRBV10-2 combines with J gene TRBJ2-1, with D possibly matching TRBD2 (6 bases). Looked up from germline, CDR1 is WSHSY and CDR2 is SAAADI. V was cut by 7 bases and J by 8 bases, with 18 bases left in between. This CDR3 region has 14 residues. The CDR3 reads CASKGTLEQYEQFF. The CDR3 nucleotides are TGCGCCAGCAAGGGGACTTTAGAACAATATGAGCAGTTCTTC.

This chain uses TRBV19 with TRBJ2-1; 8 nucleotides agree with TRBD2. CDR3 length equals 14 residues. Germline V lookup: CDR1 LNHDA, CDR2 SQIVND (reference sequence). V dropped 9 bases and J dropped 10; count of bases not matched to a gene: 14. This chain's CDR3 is CASGGASGSREQFF. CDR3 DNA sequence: TGTGCCAGCGGAGGGGCTAGCGGGTCTCGAGAGCAGTTCTTC.

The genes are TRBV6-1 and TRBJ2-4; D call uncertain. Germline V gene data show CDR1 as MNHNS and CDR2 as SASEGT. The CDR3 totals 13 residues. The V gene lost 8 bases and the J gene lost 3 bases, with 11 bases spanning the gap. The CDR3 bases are TGTGCCAGCGACAACAAATACAAAAACATTCAGTACTTC. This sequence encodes CASDNKYKNIQYF.

CDR3 residues: CASSLDGGYDEAFF. Written as DNA, the CDR3 is TGTGCCAGCAGCTTAGATGGGGGCTATGATGAAGCTTTCTTT. The chain combines TRBV7-9 with TRBJ1-1, with D perhaps TRBD1 (6 bases). The CDR3 sequence is 14 residues long. The germline gives CDR1 SEHNR, CDR2 FQNEAQ (reference sequence). V was clipped by 1 base and J by 7 bases, with 13 bases between them.